Listed here are 12 T cell receptor beta chains from one sample, sequenced in a study of response to subunit inactivated influenza vaccine. TCRdb re-called the RT-PCR reads through MiXCR, storing one row per CDR3 protein. The sample lists hundreds of thousands of distinct CDR3 sequences; approximately 11% were seen once. The sample also formed part of further work on T cells expressing NK-cell markers. That publication notes: UMIs accompanied the 5'RACE template switching by which TCR beta cDNA was made.

Source: PBMCs from blood, taken on the day of vaccination. The receptors were gathered from a middle-aged man who received an inactivated influenza vaccine.

Many counts were recorded for this clonotype. J is TRBJ2-7 and V is TRBV20-1, with D possibly matching TRBD2 (6 bases). The CDR3 contains 13 residues. V gave up 5 bases and J gave up 6 bases, with 17 bases separating them. CDR1 and CDR2 from the germline V gene are DFQATT and SNEGSKA (reference sequence). CDR3 in DNA: TGCAGTGCTTCATCAGGGACCGGGGGCGAGCAGTACTTC. Protein sequence: CSASSGTGGEQYF.

This clonotype was seen repeatedly, ten times or more. The V gene is TRBV12-3 or TRBV12-4, the J gene TRBJ1-5; D gene uncertain. This CDR3 has 15 amino acids. Trimming left V 6 bases short and J 0 bases short, with 12 bases between. CDR3 protein: CASSLGVDSNQPQHF. The CDR3, as DNA: TGTGCCAGCAGCCTCGGGGTTGATAGCAATCAGCCCCAGCATTTT.

The chain carries TRBV3-1 and TRBJ1-4, with D possibly being TRBD1 (5 bases). This CDR3 region has 15 residues. The V end was cut by 1 base, the J end by 5 bases, with 11 bases between. Germline V CDR1 and CDR2: LGHDT, YNNKEL (reference sequence). The CDR3 loop is CASSQGVQGNEKLFF. CDR3 bases: TGTGCCAGCAGCCAAGGAGTTCAGGGAAATGAAAAACTGTTTTTT. Using reference TRBV3-1 and TRBJ1-4 for the parts outside the CDR3, the full variable domain is DTAVSQTPKYLVTQMGNDKSIKCEQNLGHDTMYWYKQDSKKFLKIMFSYNNKELIINETVPNRFSPKSPDKAHLNLHINSLELGDSAVYFCASSQGVQGNEKLFFGSGTQLSVL.

This chain links TRBV5-1 with TRBJ2-5; the match to TRBD1 covers 7 bases. V was pared by 5 bases and J by 0 bases, with 10 bases of the junction left unmatched. CDR1 SGHRS and CDR2 YFSETQ come from the germline V gene. This CDR3 spans 16 amino acids. The CDR3 loop reads CASSYRQGEYQETQYF. The DNA for the CDR3 is TGCGCCAGCAGTTATAGACAGGGCGAGTACCAAGAGACCCAGTACTTC.

Worth noting for this clonotype: The conserved phenylalanine or tryptophan normally closing the CDR3 is absent here, so this likely arose from a read error. It is unclear where the CDR3 begins or ends on the DNA, so no DNA is shown, and the CDR3 is as TCRdb lists it. This chain joins TRBV12-3 or TRBV12-4 and TRBJ2-1; the table's D gene call, TRBD2, was not cross checked with the DNA. The CDR3 contains 14 residues when both ends are counted. The CDR3 here is CASSPGTSGGASRI.

A few counts support this clonotype. V usage is TRBV20-1 and J usage is TRBJ2-1; D perhaps matches TRBD2 (7 bases). Trimming removed 0 bases at V and 7 bases at J, with 25 bases between. The CDR3 loop spans 18 amino acids. Per the germline V gene, CDR1 is DFQATT and CDR2 is SNEGSKA (reference sequence). The CDR3 coding sequence is TGCAGTGCTAGAGATGGGGGTCAACTAGCGAGAGGGGGAAATGAGCAGTTCTTC. This codes for CSARDGGQLARGGNEQFF.

The rearrangement links TRBV28 to TRBJ2-3, with 11 bases aligning to TRBD2. V shed 2 bases and J 3 bases; nucleotides not matched to a gene: 10. This CDR3 is built from 18 residues. The V gene's germline CDR1 is MDHEN and CDR2 SYDVKM. The CDR3 here is CASSLTPTSGSSTDTQYF. DNA of the CDR3: TGTGCCAGCAGTTTAACCCCCACTAGCGGGAGTAGTACAGATACGCAGTATTTT.

V and J are TRBV7-9 and TRBJ2-3; no definite D call. CDR3 size: 13 residues. CDR1 is SEHNR and CDR2 is FQNEAQ in the germline V gene (reference sequence). V lost 10 bases and J 3 bases, leaving 14 bases between the germline ends. CDR3 amino acids: CAIRLQLTDTQYF. The DNA of the CDR3 is TGTGCCATCCGACTCCAACTTACAGATACGCAGTATTTT.

The V call is TRBV7-8, the J call TRBJ2-1; D ambiguous. This CDR3 is 15 amino acids long. V was cut by 1 base and J by 6 bases, with 13 bases left in between. Germline V gene sequence: CDR1 SGHVS, CDR2 FQNEAQ. The CDR3 DNA follows: TGTGCCAGCAGCTTAGGTCGGGTTAGGGTCAATGAGCAGTTCTTC. Its protein is CASSLGRVRVNEQFF.

This rearrangement joins TRBV4-2 to TRBJ2-2; tentatively, D is TRBD1 (5 bases). Germline CDR1 LGHNA, CDR2 YNFKEQ. There are 17 residues in the CDR3. V lost 0 bases, J lost 3 bases, and 14 bases lay in between. CDR3: CASSQDAQGRDTGELFF. For the CDR3, the DNA is TGTGCCAGCAGCCAAGATGCGCAGGGTAGGGACACCGGGGAGCTGTTTTTT.

This clonotype was counted many times. The V and J genes are TRBV7-6 and TRBJ1-3; no reliable D call. Trimming pared 1 base from V and 2 bases from J, leaving 6 bases between. The germline V gene encodes CDR1 SGHVS and CDR2 FNYEAQ. There are 14 residues in the CDR3. The CDR3 reads CASSLDPAGNTIYF. CDR3 in DNA: TGTGCCAGCAGCTTAGATCCGGCTGGAAACACCATATATTTT.

This clonotype has more than one count but fewer than ten. The chain is built from TRBV5-1 and TRBJ2-1; no clear D gene. The CDR3 extends over 19 amino acids. V was pared by 0 bases and J by 7 bases, with 26 bases between. Germline CDR1 SGHRS, CDR2 YFSETQ. The CDR3 loop reads CASSLGGRVTALYSNEQFF. CDR3 in DNA: TGCGCCAGCAGCTTGGGGGGAAGGGTGACCGCGTTGTACTCTAATGAGCAGTTCTTC.